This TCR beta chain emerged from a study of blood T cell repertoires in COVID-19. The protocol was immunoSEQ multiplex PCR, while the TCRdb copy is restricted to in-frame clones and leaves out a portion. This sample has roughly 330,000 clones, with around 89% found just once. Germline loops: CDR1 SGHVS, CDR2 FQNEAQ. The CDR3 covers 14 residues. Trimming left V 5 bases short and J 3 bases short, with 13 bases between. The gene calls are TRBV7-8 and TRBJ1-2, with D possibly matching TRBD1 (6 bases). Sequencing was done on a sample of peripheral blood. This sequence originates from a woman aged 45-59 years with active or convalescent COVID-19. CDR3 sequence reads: CASSPMTGDYGYTF. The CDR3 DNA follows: TGTGCCAGCAGCCCGATGACAGGAGACTATGGCTACACCTTC.